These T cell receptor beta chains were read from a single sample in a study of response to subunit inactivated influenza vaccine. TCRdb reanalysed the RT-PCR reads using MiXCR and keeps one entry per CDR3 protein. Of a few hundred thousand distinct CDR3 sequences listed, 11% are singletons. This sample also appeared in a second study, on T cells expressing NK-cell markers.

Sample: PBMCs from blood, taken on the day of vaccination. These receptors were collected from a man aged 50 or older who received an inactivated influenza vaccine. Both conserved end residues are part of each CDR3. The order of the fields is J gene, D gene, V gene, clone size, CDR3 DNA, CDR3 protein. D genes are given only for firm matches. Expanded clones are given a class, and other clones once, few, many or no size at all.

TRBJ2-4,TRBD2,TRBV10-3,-,TGTGCCATCAGTGAATGGCGGGAGCCCGCCAAAAACATTCAGTACTTC,CAISEWREPAKNIQYF
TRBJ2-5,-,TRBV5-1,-,TGCGCCAGCAGCTTGGTTTGGGGTCAAGAGACCCAGTACTTC,CASSLVWGQETQYF
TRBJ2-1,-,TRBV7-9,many,TGTGCCAGCAGCTTAGCGGTCAGGGTCTACAATGAGCAGTTCTTC,CASSLAVRVYNEQFF
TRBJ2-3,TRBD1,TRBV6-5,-,TGTGCCAGCAGTTACTCTAGGCAGGGGGCCGGCACAGATACGCAGTATTTT,CASSYSRQGAGTDTQYF
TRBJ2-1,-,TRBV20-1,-,TGCAGTGCTATATCCGTGACTAGCTCCTACAATGAGCAGTTCTTC,CSAISVTSSYNEQFF
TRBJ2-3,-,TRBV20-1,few,TGCAGTGCTAGCCAGATTGGAGGTACAGATACGCAGTATTTT,CSASQIGGTDTQYF
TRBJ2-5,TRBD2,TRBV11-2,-,TGTGCCAGCAGCCGAGCCCTGGGACTAGCGGGAGTTCGGGAGACCCAGTACTTC,CASSRALGLAGVRETQYF
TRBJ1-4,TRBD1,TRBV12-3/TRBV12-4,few,TGTGCCAGCAGCGCCGGGACAGGGGGCTATGAAAAACTGTTTTTT,CASSAGTGGYEKLFF
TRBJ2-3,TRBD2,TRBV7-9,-,TGTGCCAGCAGCGAGACTAGCGGGGGGTACGATACGCAGTATTTT,CASSETSGGYDTQYF
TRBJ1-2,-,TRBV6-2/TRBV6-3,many,TGTGCCAGCAGTTACTCGACTTTTGAACGCGGACACAACTATGGCTACACCTTC,CASSYSTFERGHNYGYTF
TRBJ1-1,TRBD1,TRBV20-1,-,TGCAGTGCTAGAGATTTGACAGGGGAGAAGGGCACTGAAGCTTTCTTT,CSARDLTGEKGTEAFF
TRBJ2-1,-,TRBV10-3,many,TGTGCCATCAGACCCTACAGGGAGGCGAACAATGAGCAGTTCTTC,CAIRPYREANNEQFF
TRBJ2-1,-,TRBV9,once,TGTGCCAGCAGCGTAGATAGGTCCGTAGGCTACAATGAGCAGTTCTTC,CASSVDRSVGYNEQFF
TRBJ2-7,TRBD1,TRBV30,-,TGTGCCTGGAGTGCGGGACAGGGAGAATACGAGCAGTACTTC,CAWSAGQGEYEQYF
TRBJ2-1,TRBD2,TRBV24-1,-,TGTGCCACCAGTGATGCCGGGAGGAATCCCTCTCCGTTCTTC,CATSDAGRNPSPFF
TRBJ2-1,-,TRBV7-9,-,TGTGCCAGCAGCTTAGCCTTAACAGGAAGCTCCTACAATGAGCAGTTCTTC,CASSLALTGSSYNEQFF
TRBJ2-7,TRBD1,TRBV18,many,TGTGCCAGCAGCCCGCCGGGACAGGGTTCCTACGAGCAGTACTTC,CASSPPGQGSYEQYF
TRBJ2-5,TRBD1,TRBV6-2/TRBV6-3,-,TGTGCCAGCAGCCGACTCCGGACAGGGAAGGGAGAGACCCAGTACTTC,CASSRLRTGKGETQYF
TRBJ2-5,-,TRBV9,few,TGTGCCAGCAGCGTAGCGTCTACCAAAGAGACCCAGTACTTC,CASSVASTKETQYF
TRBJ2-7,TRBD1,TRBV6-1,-,TGTGCCAGCAGGGAGAAGGACAGGGTTCGGTACGAGCAGTACTTC,CASREKDRVRYEQYF
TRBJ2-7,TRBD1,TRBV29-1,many,TGCAGCGTTCCGGGACAGAGCTCCTACGAGCAGTACTTC,CSVPGQSSYEQYF
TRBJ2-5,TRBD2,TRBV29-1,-,TGCAGCGCCGTGGGGGGACTAGCGGGACTAGTCCAAGAGACCCAGTACTTC,CSAVGGLAGLVQETQYF
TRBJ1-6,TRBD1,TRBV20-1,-,TGCAGTGCTAGAGTACAGGGGGCTGGGAATTCACCCCTCCACTTT,CSARVQGAGNSPLHF
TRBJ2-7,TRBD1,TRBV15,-,TGTGCCACCAGCCGTCCGGGACAGACCTACGAGCAGTACTTC,CATSRPGQTYEQYF
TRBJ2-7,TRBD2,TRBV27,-,TGTGCCAGCAGTTTGACTAGCGGGTCCGGGACCTACGAGCAGTACTTC,CASSLTSGSGTYEQYF
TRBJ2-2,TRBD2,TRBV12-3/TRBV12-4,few,TGTGCCATCCTTGGGGGGGTCGGGGAGCTGTTTTTT,CAILGGVGELFF
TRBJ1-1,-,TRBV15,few,TGTGCCACCAGCAGAGTAGCTGGGACACCGGGGGTAGCTTTCTTT,CATSRVAGTPGVAFF
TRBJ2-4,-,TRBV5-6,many,TGTGCCAGCAGCGTGGCGGAAAACATTCAGTACTTC,CASSVAENIQYF
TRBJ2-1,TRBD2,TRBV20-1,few,TGCAGTGCTAGCGGGGGAGGGGCCTACAATGAGCAGTTCTTC,CSASGGGAYNEQFF
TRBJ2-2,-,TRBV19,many,TGTGCCAGTAGTATCGGAGCCTCCGCCGGGGAGCTGTTTTTT,CASSIGASAGELFF